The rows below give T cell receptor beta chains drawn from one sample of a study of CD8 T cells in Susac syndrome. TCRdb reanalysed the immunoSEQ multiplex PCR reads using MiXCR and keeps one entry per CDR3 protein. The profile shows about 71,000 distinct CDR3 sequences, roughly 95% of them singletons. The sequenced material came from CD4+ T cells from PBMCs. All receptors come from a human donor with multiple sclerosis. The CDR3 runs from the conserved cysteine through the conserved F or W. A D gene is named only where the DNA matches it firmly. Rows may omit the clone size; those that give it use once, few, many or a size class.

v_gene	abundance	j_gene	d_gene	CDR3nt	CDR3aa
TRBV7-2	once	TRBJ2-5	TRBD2	TGTGCCAGCAGCGCACAATCGGGGGGGGTTCAAGAGACCCAGTACTTC	CASSAQSGGVQETQYF
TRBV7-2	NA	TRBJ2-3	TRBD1	TGTGCCAGCAGCGCAAAGGGGGCGGTGCGCACAGATACGCAGTATTTT	CASSAKGAVRTDTQYF
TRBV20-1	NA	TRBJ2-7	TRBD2	TGCAGTGCTAGATCGGGGGGGCGCTACGAGCAGTACTTC	CSARSGGRYEQYF
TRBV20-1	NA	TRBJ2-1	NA	TGCAGTGCTAGGGCGTCTGGGTACAATGAGCAGTTCTTC	CSARASGYNEQFF
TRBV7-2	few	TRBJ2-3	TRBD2	TGTGCCAGCAGCTTAGCGGATCGACGGGGGGGCGGCGATACGCAGTATTTT	CASSLADRRGGGDTQYF
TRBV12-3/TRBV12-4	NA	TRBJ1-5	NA	TGTGCCAGCAGTCCCAAGGGGATAGGCAATCAGCCCCAGCATTTT	CASSPKGIGNQPQHF
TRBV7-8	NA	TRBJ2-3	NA	TGTGCCAGCAGCTCTGGGGGGATGGATACGCAGTATTTT	CASSSGGMDTQYF
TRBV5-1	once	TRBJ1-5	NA	TGCGCCAGCAGCTTTCTCGGGGATCGGAATCAGCCCCAGCATTTT	CASSFLGDRNQPQHF
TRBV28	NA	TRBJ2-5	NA	TGTGCCAGCAGTTCCGCCGGGACGGGACTGAGGGAGACCCAGTACTTC	CASSSAGTGLRETQYF
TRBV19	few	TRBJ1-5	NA	TGTGCCAGTAGTATGGCGGGGCCCCAGCATTTT	CASSMAGPQHF
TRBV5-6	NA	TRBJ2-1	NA	TGTGCCAGCAGCTTGTGGGCTTTACGATCCTACAATGAGCAGTTCTTC	CASSLWALRSYNEQFF
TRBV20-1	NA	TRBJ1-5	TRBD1	TGCAGTGCTAGAGACTACAGGGGACAGCCCCAGCATTTT	CSARDYRGQPQHF
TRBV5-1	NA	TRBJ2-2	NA	TGCGCCAGCCGGCGAGACACCGGGGAGCTGTTTTTT	CASRRDTGELFF
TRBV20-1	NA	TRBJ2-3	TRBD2	TGCAGTGCTAAAAGAGCTAGCGGAACTAGCACAGATACGCAGTATTTT	CSAKRASGTSTDTQYF
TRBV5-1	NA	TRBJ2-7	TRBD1	TGCGCCAGCAGCCAGGGACAGGGAGACTACGAGCAGTACTTC	CASSQGQGDYEQYF
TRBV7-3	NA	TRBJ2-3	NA	TGTGCCAGCAGCGGGGGGAACCCCACAGATACGCAGTATTTT	CASSGGNPTDTQYF
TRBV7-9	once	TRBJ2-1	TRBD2	TGTGCCAGCAGCTTACTAGCGGGGGGCAATGAGCAGTTCTTC	CASSLLAGGNEQFF
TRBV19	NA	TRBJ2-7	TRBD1	TGTGCCAGTAGTAGCCAGTCGGGACAGGCCTACGAGCAGTACTTC	CASSSQSGQAYEQYF
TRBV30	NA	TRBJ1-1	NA	TGTGCCTGGAGTGTAACGGGCGCCGGCACTGAAGCTTTCTTT	CAWSVTGAGTEAFF
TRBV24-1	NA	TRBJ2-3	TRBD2	TGTGCCACCAGTGATCCTGCCGGGACTAGCGGGGGCACAGATACGCAGTATTTT	CATSDPAGTSGGTDTQYF
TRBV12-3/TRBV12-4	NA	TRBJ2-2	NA	TGTGCCAGCAGTTTATACACCCTTGGGACCGGGGAGCTGTTTTTT	CASSLYTLGTGELFF
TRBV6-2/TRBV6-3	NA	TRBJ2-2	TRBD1	TGTGCCAGCAGTTGGACAGGCGGAATAACCGGGGAGCTGTTTTTT	CASSWTGGITGELFF
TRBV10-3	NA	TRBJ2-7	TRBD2	TGTGCCATCAGTGAGGGCGGGAGCTCCTACGAGCAGTACTTC	CAISEGGSSYEQYF
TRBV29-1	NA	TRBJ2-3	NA	TGCAGCGTTGCAACCGAGGCAGGGAGGACCACAGATACGCAGTATTTT	CSVATEAGRTTDTQYF
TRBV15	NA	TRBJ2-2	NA	TGTGCCACCAGCAGACCCCTTGGGCAGGGGAAGGCCGGGGAGCTGTTTTTT	CATSRPLGQGKAGELFF
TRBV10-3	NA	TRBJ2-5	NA	TGTGCCATCAGTGAGAATAGGGAGCCCGGGACCCAGTACTTC	CAISENREPGTQYF
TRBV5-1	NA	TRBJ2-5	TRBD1	TGCGCCAGCAGATGGACAGGGCCCCAAGAGACCCAGTACTTC	CASRWTGPQETQYF